The next 20 T cell receptor beta chains were all read from a single sample in a study of T cells in Graves' hyperthyroidism and ophthalmopathy. RNA transcripts were the template for amplifying TCR beta CDR3 regions. The study used the HTBI primer set for a first-round RT-PCR of the TCR CDR3. TCRdb analysed the multiplex PCR reads with MiXCR anew, one entry per CDR3 protein. The sample has under 700,000 distinct CDR3 sequences; just over 45% are singletons. Source material: peripheral blood or thyroid tissue (not recorded which). The receptors derive from a woman aged 18 to 35 with Graves' hyperthyroidism.

As regards this clonotype: This could be a read error, since a much larger clone is one nucleotide away. V usage is TRBV5-1 and J usage is TRBJ1-4, with D unclear. The CDR3 is made up of 12 amino acids. V was clipped by 1 base and J by 4 bases, with 2 bases between them. Germline V lookup: CDR1 SGHRS, CDR2 YFSETQ. Written as DNA, the CDR3 is TGCGCCAGCAGCTTGAATAATGAAAAACTGTTTTTT. Its translation is CASSLNNEKLFF.

V gene TRBV6-6 combines with J gene TRBJ1-5; D unclear. The germline CDR1 and CDR2 sequences are MNHNY and SVGAGI (reference sequence). Trimming left V 5 bases short and J 5 bases short, with 10 bases between. The CDR3 runs to 13 residues. CDR3 DNA sequence: TGTGCCAGCAGTCGAAGTAACGATCAGCCCCAGCATTTT. As protein: CASSRSNDQPQHF.

The genes are TRBV12-3 or TRBV12-4 and TRBJ1-5; 9 nucleotides align to TRBD1. This CDR3 spans 13 amino acids. Trimming took 7 bases from V and 8 from J; bases not matched to a gene: 6. The DNA for the CDR3 is TGTGCCAGCACTACAGGGGGCCGAGAGCCCCAGCATTTT. Translated, it gives CASTTGGREPQHF.

This clonotype was picked up many times. CDR3 sequence reads: CSVEGTQETQYF. Written as DNA, the CDR3 is TGCAGCGTTGAGGGGACTCAAGAGACCCAGTACTTC. This chain joins TRBV29-1 and TRBJ2-5, with D tentatively TRBD2 (6 bases). Germline V gene data show CDR1 as SQVTM and CDR2 as ANQGSEA. The CDR3 is 12 amino acids. V lost 3 bases to trimming and J lost 2 bases, with 7 bases between them.

The V gene is TRBV6-1, the J gene TRBJ1-3; TRBD1 might be the D (5 bases). The length of the CDR3 is 15 residues. The V end was cut by 6 bases, the J end by 2 bases, with 14 bases between. The germline gives CDR1 MNHNS, CDR2 SASEGT. The CDR3 reads CASSLSGTTGNTIYF. CDR3 bases: TGTGCCAGCAGCTTGTCAGGGACTACTGGAAACACCATATATTTT.

The rearrangement uses TRBV7-2 and TRBJ2-7, with 8 nucleotides matching TRBD2. This CDR3 spans 15 amino acids. CDR1 is SGHTA and CDR2 is FQGNSA in the germline V gene. J gave up 5 bases and V 5 bases, and 11 bases lay outside the gene matches. As DNA, the CDR3 is TGTGCCAGCAGCCCACCTGGAGCGGGAGTCCACGAGCAGTACTTC. Translation gives CASSPPGAGVHEQYF. The complete variable domain, with remaining parts taken from reference TRBV7-2 and TRBJ2-7, reads GAGVSQSPSNKVTEKGKDVELRCDPISGHTALYWYRQSLGQGLEFLIYFQGNSAPDKSGLPSDRFSAERTGGSVSTLTIQRTQQEDSAVYLCASSPPGAGVHEQYFGPGTRLTVT.

Comments on this clonotype: Compared with germline, one end of the junction differs, possibly owing to a read error. The chain is built from TRBV2 and TRBJ1-4; D is perhaps TRBD1 (5 bases). This CDR3 is 10 amino acids long. The germline gives CDR1 SNHLY, CDR2 FYNNEI. The CDR3 is CASSAGLYLF. For the CDR3, the DNA is TGTGCCAGCAGTGCGGGACTTTATCTTTTT.

This clonotype has at least ten counts. V is TRBV12-3 or TRBV12-4 and J is TRBJ1-4; no definite D call. The CDR3 contains 12 residues. Trimming left V 6 bases short and J 7 bases short, with 9 bases between. CDR3 region: CASRTRSEKLFF. In DNA, the CDR3 is TGTGCCAGCAGAACAAGGAGTGAAAAACTGTTTTTT.

The V call is TRBV2, the J call TRBJ1-2, with 8 bases that match TRBD1. Per germline, CDR1 SNHLY and CDR2 FYNNEI. Trimming cost V 7 bases and J 4 bases; bases outside gene matches: 5. This CDR3 is built from 13 residues. The CDR3 loop is CASKSQGAYGYTF. The CDR3 DNA reads TGTGCCAGCAAAAGCCAGGGGGCCTATGGCTACACCTTC.

In this sample, this clonotype turned up a few times. V and J are TRBV6-2 or TRBV6-3 and TRBJ2-7; D possibly corresponds to TRBD1 (6 bases). CDR3 length equals 14 residues. The germline CDR1 and CDR2 sequences are MNHEY and SVGEGT. Trimming removed 1 base from V and 0 bases from J, with 7 bases in between. The CDR3 is CASSYFRGSYEQYF. CDR3 coding DNA: TGTGCCAGCAGTTACTTCAGGGGCTCCTACGAGCAGTACTTC.

This clonotype was seen a handful of times. V gene TRBV9 combines with J gene TRBJ1-5; a weak D match, TRBD1 (6 bases). Germline CDR1 and CDR2: SGDLS and YYNGEE. V was trimmed by 4 bases and J by 7 bases, leaving 15 bases between them. This CDR3 is built from 14 residues. The CDR3 sequence is CASSHEQGRQPQHF. CDR3 bases: TGTGCCAGCAGCCACGAACAGGGCCGACAGCCCCAGCATTTT.

The chain joins TRBV10-3 to TRBJ2-7, with 8 bases lining up with TRBD2. The CDR3 length is 13 residues. V dropped 8 bases and J dropped 4; count of bases not matched to a gene: 7. Germline assignment: CDR1 ENHRY and CDR2 SYGVKD. CDR3 sequence (DNA): TGTGCCATCCACAGCGGGGGTGTATACGAGCAGTACTTC. This encodes CAIHSGGVYEQYF.

This clonotype was counted once. A much larger clone sits a single nucleotide away, making a read error possible. The missing conserved phenylalanine or tryptophan at the end of this CDR3 makes a read error likely. The chain carries TRBV24-1 and TRBJ1-1, with D unclear. The V and J ends lost 6 bases and 1 base respectively, with 5 bases between them. The CDR3 extends over 12 amino acids. Looked up from germline, CDR1 is KGHDR and CDR2 is SFDVKD. CDR3 DNA sequence: TGTGCCACCAGTTCGGGGAACACTGAAGCTTTCCTT. This codes for CATSSGNTEAFL.

This clonotype was counted between two and nine times. The rearrangement joins TRBV25-1 to TRBJ1-1; the D gene is possibly TRBD1 (5 bases). Germline assignment: CDR1 MGHDK and CDR2 SYGVNS. V was clipped by 5 bases and J by 1 base, with 17 bases between them. This CDR3 is 16 amino acids long. Here the CDR3 DNA reads TGTGCCAGCAGTTACTCGTGGGGCCGGAAGAACACTGAAGCTTTCTTT. Its translation: CASSYSWGRKNTEAFF.

The genes are TRBV7-8 and TRBJ2-5; D tentatively fits TRBD1 or TRBD2 (5 bases each). This CDR3 is 15 amino acids long. Germline CDR1 and CDR2: SGHVS and FQNEAQ. The germline V and J ends were trimmed by 6 bases and 5 bases, with 19 bases remaining between them. CDR3 sequence: CASSSAGYAGETQYF. Written as DNA, the CDR3 is TGTGCCAGCAGTTCTGCAGGGTATGCGGGCGAGACCCAGTACTTC.

This clonotype occurred many times. This chain connects TRBV7-9 to TRBJ1-4, with D maybe TRBD1 (6 bases). Trimming took off 3 bases at V and 4 bases at J, with 12 bases between the two ends. The CDR3 extends over 15 amino acids. Germline CDR1 and CDR2: SEHNR and FQNEAQ (reference sequence). CDR3 bases: TGTGCCAGCAGCTTGGCTCGGGACATTAATGAAAAACTGTTTTTT. It is translated as CASSLARDINEKLFF.

The J gene is TRBJ1-5, the V gene TRBV2, with 11 bases aligning to TRBD1. CDR3 length equals 17 residues. The germline CDR1 and CDR2 sequences are SNHLY and FYNNEI. The trim removed 5 bases at V and 6 bases at J, leaving 12 bases unmatched. This CDR3 is CASSLLRTGGESQPQHF. The DNA of the CDR3 is TGTGCCAGCAGTCTCCTTAGGACAGGGGGCGAGAGTCAGCCCCAGCATTTT.

In its sample, this clonotype was seen once. The rearrangement joins TRBV25-1 to TRBJ1-4; D not certain. Trimming removed 7 bases from V and 6 bases from J, with 15 bases in between. There are 14 residues in the CDR3. The germline V gene has CDR1 MGHDK and CDR2 SYGVNS. The CDR3 DNA reads as TGTGCCAGCACCGGAGCCAGTCGCGATGAAAAACTGTTTTTT. Its translation is CASTGASRDEKLFF.

This clonotype was counted at least ten times. This chain links TRBV2 with TRBJ2-7; the D gene is possibly TRBD1 (5 bases). V was cut by 9 bases and J by 4 bases, with 10 bases left in between. CDR1 is SNHLY, CDR2 FYNNEI, per germline. The CDR3 has 11 amino acids. The CDR3 region has the DNA TGTGCCAGTCAACAGGTATACGAGCAGTACTTC. Protein product: CASQQVYEQYF.

About this clonotype: This may come from a read error, since a much larger clone is one base off. The chain combines TRBV2 with TRBJ2-7; D may be TRBD2 (5 bases). CDR1 SNHLY and CDR2 FYNNEI come from the germline V gene. The V end lost 2 bases, the J end lost 2 bases, and 7 bases lay between the germline ends. The length of the CDR3 is 13 residues. The CDR3 sequence: CASSELAAYEQYF. The CDR3 coding sequence is TGTGCCAGCAGTGAACTAGCCGCCTACGAGCAGTACTTC.